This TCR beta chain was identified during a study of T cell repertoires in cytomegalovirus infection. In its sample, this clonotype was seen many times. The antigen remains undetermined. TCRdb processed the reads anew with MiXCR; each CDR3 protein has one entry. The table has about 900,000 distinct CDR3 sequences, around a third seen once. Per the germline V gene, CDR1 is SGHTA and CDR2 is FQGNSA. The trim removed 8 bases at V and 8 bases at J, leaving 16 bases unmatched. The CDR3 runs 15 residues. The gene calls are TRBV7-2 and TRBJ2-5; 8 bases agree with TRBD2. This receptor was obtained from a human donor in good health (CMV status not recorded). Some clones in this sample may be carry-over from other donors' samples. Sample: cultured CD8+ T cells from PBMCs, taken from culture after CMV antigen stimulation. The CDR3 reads CASGRLAGAGKTQYF. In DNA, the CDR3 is TGTGCCAGCGGCCGTCTAGCGGGTGCAGGCAAAACCCAGTACTTC.